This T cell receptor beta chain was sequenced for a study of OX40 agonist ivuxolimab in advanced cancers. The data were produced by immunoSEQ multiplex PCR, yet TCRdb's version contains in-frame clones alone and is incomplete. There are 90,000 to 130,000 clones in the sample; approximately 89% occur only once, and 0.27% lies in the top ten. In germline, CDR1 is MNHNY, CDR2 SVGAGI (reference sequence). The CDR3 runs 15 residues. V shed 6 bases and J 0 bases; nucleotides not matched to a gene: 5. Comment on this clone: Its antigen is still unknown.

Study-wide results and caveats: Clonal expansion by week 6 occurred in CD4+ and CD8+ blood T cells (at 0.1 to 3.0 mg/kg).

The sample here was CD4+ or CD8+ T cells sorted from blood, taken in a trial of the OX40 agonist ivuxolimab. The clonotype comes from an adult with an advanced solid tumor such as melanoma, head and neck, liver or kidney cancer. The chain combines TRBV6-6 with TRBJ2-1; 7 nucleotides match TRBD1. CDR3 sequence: CASSSTGSSYNEQFF. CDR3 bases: TGTGCCAGCAGCTCGACAGGGAGCTCCTACAATGAGCAGTTCTTC.